This T cell receptor (beta chain) stems from a study of T cell changes during pregnancy in multiple sclerosis. V trimming: 8 bases; J trimming: 7 bases; junction bases outside the gene matches: 11. Germline CDR1 is MDHEN and CDR2 is SYDVKM. This CDR3 contains 14 residues. The table came from immunoSEQ multiplex PCR; TCRdb's copy has only in-frame clones and leaves some out. The table includes 90,000 to 130,000 clones, more than 85% detected once. This clonotype was obtained from a female donor with multiple sclerosis, enrolled in a pregnancy study. This sequence joins TRBV28 and TRBJ1-5; the match to TRBD1 covers 7 bases. This material consisted of peripheral blood, taken in the third trimester of pregnancy. CDR3 bases: TGTGCCAGCGGAATAAACAGGGGATGGCAGCCCCAGCATTTT. Translated, it gives CASGINRGWQPQHF.